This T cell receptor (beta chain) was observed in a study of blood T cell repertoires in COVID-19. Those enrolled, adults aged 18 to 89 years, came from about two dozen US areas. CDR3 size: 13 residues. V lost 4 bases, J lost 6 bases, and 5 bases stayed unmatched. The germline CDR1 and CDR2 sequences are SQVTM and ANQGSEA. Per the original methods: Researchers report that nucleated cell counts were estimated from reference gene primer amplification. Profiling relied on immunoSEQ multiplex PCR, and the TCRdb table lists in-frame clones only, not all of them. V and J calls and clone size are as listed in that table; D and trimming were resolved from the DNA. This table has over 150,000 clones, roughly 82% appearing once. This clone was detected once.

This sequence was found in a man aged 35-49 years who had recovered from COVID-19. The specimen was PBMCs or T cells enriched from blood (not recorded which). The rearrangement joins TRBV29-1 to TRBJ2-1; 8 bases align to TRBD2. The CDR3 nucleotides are TGCAGCGTTGCAGCGGGAGCTCTCAATGAGCAGTTCTTC. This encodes CSVAAGALNEQFF.